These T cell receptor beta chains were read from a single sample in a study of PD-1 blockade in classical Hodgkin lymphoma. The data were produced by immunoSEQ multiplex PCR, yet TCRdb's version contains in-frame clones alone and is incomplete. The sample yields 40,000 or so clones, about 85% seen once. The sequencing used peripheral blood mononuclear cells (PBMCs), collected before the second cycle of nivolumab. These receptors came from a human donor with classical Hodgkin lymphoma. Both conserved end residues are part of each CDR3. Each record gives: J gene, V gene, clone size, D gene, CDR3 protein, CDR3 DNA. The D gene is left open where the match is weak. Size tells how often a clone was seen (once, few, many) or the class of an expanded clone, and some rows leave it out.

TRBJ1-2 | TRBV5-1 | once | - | CASSLNRELYGYTF | TGCGCCAGCAGCTTGAACAGGGAACTCTATGGCTACACCTTC
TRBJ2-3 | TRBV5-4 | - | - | CASRDPITDTQYF | TGTGCCAGCCGAGACCCAATCACAGATACGCAGTATTTT
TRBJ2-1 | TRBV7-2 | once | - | CASSPTTGVNEQFF | TGTGCCAGCAGCCCCACGACGGGGGTGAATGAGCAGTTCTTC
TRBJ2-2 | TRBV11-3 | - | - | CASSLDRQGAGELFF | TGTGCCAGCAGCTTAGATCGGCAGGGCGCCGGGGAGCTGTTTTTT
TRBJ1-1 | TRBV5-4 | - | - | CASTQGRGSNTEAFF | TGTGCCAGCACGCAGGGGAGGGGTTCCAACACTGAAGCTTTCTTT
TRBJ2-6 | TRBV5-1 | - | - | CASSLGVQAGANVLTF | TGCGCCAGCAGCTTGGGGGTGCAGGCTGGGGCCAACGTCCTGACTTTC
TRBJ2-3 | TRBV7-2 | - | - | CASSRSTDTQYF | TGTGCCAGCAGCCGTAGCACAGATACGCAGTATTTT
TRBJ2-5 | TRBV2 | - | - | CASSEVGGQETQYF | TGTGCCAGCAGTGAAGTAGGAGGGCAAGAGACCCAGTACTTC
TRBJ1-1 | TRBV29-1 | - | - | CSVDGPGLGTEAFF | TGCAGCGTTGATGGACCAGGGTTGGGGACTGAAGCTTTCTTT
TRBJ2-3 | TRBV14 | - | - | CASSPGAASTDTQYF | TGTGCCAGCAGCCCTGGGGCAGCTTCCACAGATACGCAGTATTTT
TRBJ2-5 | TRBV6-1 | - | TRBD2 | CASRPRLAGETQYF | TGTGCCAGCAGACCTCGACTAGCCGGGGAGACCCAGTACTTC
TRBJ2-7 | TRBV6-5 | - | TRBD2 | CASRLATSGRYEQYF | TGTGCCAGCAGGTTAGCTACTAGCGGCAGATACGAGCAGTACTTC
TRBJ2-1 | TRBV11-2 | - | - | CASSSLEYEQFF | TGTGCCAGCAGCTCTCTAGAATATGAGCAGTTCTTC
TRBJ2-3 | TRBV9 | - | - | CASSVGVADTQYF | TGTGCCAGCAGCGTAGGTGTAGCAGATACGCAGTATTTT
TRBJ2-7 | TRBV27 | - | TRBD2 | CASSLRREGQYF | TGTGCCAGCAGTTTGCGGCGGGAGGGGCAGTACTTC
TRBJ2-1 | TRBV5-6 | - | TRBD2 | CASSLDGWGGGYNEQFF | TGTGCCAGCAGCTTGGATGGTTGGGGGGGAGGCTACAATGAGCAGTTCTTC
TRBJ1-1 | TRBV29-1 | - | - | CSVRRGGNTEAFF | TGCAGCGTACGGAGGGGGGGGAACACTGAAGCTTTCTTT
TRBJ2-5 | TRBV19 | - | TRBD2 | CASSWGFGGQETQYF | TGTGCCAGTAGTTGGGGGTTCGGGGGGCAAGAGACCCAGTACTTC
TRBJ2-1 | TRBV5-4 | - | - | CASSLAGDYNEQFF | TGTGCCAGCAGCTTGGCCGGGGACTACAATGAGCAGTTCTTC
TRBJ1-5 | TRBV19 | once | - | CASNRQNQPQHF | TGTGCCAGTAATCGACAGAATCAGCCCCAGCATTTT
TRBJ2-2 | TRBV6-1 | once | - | CASSEVGGQLGTGELFF | TGTGCCAGCAGTGAAGTCGGGGGGCAGTTGGGCACCGGGGAGCTGTTTTTT
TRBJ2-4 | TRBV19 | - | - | CATGLAKNIQYF | TGTGCCACGGGGCTAGCCAAAAACATTCAGTACTTC
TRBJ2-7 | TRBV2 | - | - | CASMLTITYEQYF | TGTGCCAGCATGCTGACTATCACCTACGAGCAGTACTTC
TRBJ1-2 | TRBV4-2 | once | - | CASSQENPPPGYTF | TGTGCCAGCAGCCAAGAAAATCCCCCCCCCGGCTACACCTTC
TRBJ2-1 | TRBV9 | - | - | CASSTRIAEDPFYNEQFF | TGTGCCAGCAGCACCCGCATAGCGGAGGACCCATTTTACAATGAGCAGTTCTTC
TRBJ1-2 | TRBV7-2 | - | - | CASSLDGRGNDGYTF | TGTGCCAGCAGCTTAGATGGCAGAGGAAATGATGGCTACACCTTC
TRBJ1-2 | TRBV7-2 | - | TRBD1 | CASSLNLGQGDGYTF | TGTGCCAGCAGCTTAAACCTTGGGCAGGGGGATGGCTACACCTTC
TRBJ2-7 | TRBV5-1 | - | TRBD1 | CASSFPGQGSYEQYF | TGCGCCAGCAGCTTCCCGGGACAGGGCTCCTACGAGCAGTACTTC
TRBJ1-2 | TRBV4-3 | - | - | CASSLGEGSDYGYTF | TGCGCCAGCAGCCTAGGGGAGGGGTCGGACTATGGCTACACCTTC
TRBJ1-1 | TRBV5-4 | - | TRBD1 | CASSRTGNTEAFF | TGTGCCAGCAGTCGGACAGGGAACACTGAAGCTTTCTTT
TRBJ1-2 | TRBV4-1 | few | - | CASSQEQVNYGYTF | TGCGCCAGCAGCCAAGAACAGGTTAACTATGGCTACACCTTC
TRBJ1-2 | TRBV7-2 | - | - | CASSPWAGDGYTF | TGTGCCAGCAGCCCGTGGGCGGGGGATGGCTACACCTTC
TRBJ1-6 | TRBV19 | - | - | CASSGPSGGANSPLHF | TGTGCCAGTAGTGGACCCTCGGGAGGGGCGAATTCACCCCTCCACTTT
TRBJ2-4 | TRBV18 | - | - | CASSPIEGWIIQYF | TGTGCCAGCTCACCAATCGAGGGGTGGATCATTCAGTACTTC
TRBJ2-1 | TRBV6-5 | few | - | CASSYSRTGAVNEQFF | TGTGCCAGCAGTTACTCGAGGACCGGGGCAGTCAATGAGCAGTTCTTC
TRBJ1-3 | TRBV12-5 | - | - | CASGPSSGNTIYF | TGTGCTAGTGGCCCGAGCTCTGGAAACACCATATATTTT
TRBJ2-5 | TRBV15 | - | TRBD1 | CATGRQGALDETQYF | TGTGCCACCGGGAGGCAGGGGGCTTTGGATGAGACCCAGTACTTC